This T cell receptor (beta chain) stems from a study of cytomegalovirus exposure and HLA in healthy donors. Profiled with immunoSEQ multiplex PCR; TCRdb holds only in-frame clones, not every one. In the table there are 140,000 or so clones, approximately 90% of which are singletons. Whole-study findings and limits: Confirmation was obtained in vitro that a few CMV-associated chains are specific for CMV antigens.

The CDR3 length is 14 residues. CDR1 is MDHEN and CDR2 is SYDVKM in the germline V gene. V trimming: 8 bases; J trimming: 8 bases; junction bases outside the gene matches: 14. Details on this clone: Its antigen is still unknown.

The gene calls are TRBV28 and TRBJ1-1, with 7 bases lining up with TRBD1. Material: PBMCs. The sequence was collected from a young woman in good health and CMV-seropositive. The DNA for the CDR3 is TGTGCCAGCCATACAGGGGCGGGGCTTCGCGAAGCTTTCTTT. Encoded protein: CASHTGAGLREAFF.